This TCR beta chain was sequenced in a study of CD8 T cells in ankylosing spondylitis. This clonotype was observed many times. Germline values: CDR1 SGHVS, CDR2 FQNEAQ. The V end lost 5 bases, the J end lost 4 bases, and 12 bases lay between the germline ends. The CDR3 totals 14 residues. The TCR beta libraries were generated through quantitative 5'-RACE incorporating molecular barcodes. Via MiXCR, TCRdb re-called the 5' RACE reads, giving one row per CDR3 protein. The profile shows roughly 86,000 distinct CDR3 sequences, about 9% of them singletons. What was sequenced was blood, either unsorted or a sorted T cell fraction (not recorded which). The V gene is TRBV7-8, the J gene TRBJ1-5; TRBD1 is a possible D gene (5 bases). The receptor comes from a male donor with ankylosing spondylitis or in good health (not recorded which). Here the CDR3 reads CASSQPPGNQPQHF. CDR3 in DNA: TGTGCCAGCAGCCAGCCCCCAGGGAATCAGCCCCAGCATTTT.